The rows below give T cell receptor beta chains drawn from one sample of a study of PD-1 blockade in classical Hodgkin lymphoma. Here immunoSEQ multiplex PCR was the method, and the copy in TCRdb shows in-frame clones only, minus some. The sample lists about 75,000 clones, just over 90% occurring once. The sample in question was peripheral blood mononuclear cells (PBMCs), obtained at baseline. All receptors come from a human donor with classical Hodgkin lymphoma. The CDR3 runs from the conserved cysteine through the conserved F or W. D genes are given only for firm matches. Only some rows state a clone size, as once, few, many or a class for expanded clones.

>NA|NA|TRBJ2-3|TRBV7-2
CASRWDQQTDTQYF
TGTGCCAGCAGATGGGACCAGCAGACAGATACGCAGTATTTT
>NA|NA|TRBJ2-7|TRBV7-2
CASSLTPRGTYEQYF
TGTGCCAGCAGCTTAACTCCCAGGGGCACCTACGAGCAGTACTTC
>NA|NA|TRBJ2-5|TRBV11-2
CASSLSPGVETQYF
TGTGCCAGCAGCTTGTCCCCAGGGGTAGAGACCCAGTACTTC
>NA|NA|TRBJ1-3|TRBV18
CASSPLGASFSGNTIYF
TGTGCCAGCTCACCTCTAGGAGCCTCCTTCTCTGGAAACACCATATATTTT
>NA|NA|TRBJ1-1|TRBV7-6
CASSSPGGVNTEAFF
TGTGCCAGCAGCTCCCCCGGGGGTGTGAACACTGAAGCTTTCTTT
>NA|NA|TRBJ2-7|TRBV7-9
CASSLPPSDLAYEQYF
TGTGCCAGCAGCTTACCCCCGTCGGATCTGGCATACGAGCAGTACTTC
>NA|TRBD1|TRBJ1-2|TRBV29-1
CSVEVGQGNYGYTF
TGCAGCGTTGAGGTGGGACAGGGTAACTATGGCTACACCTTC
>NA|NA|TRBJ2-7|TRBV5-1
CASSFREKGYEQYF
TGCGCCAGCAGCTTTCGGGAGAAGGGCTACGAGCAGTACTTC
>NA|NA|TRBJ2-5|TRBV5-6
CASSQDSVLRRTQYF
TGTGCCAGCAGTCAAGACAGCGTCTTAAGGAGGACCCAGTACTTC
>NA|TRBD2|TRBJ2-3|TRBV2
CASVWASGNADTQYF
TGTGCCAGCGTGTGGGCTAGCGGGAACGCAGATACGCAGTATTTT
>NA|TRBD1|TRBJ1-2|TRBV5-1
CASSPTGTGWYGYTF
TGCGCCAGCAGTCCTACCGGGACAGGGTGGTATGGCTACACCTTC
>once|NA|TRBJ2-3|TRBV27
CASSLTSTDTQYF
TGTGCCAGCAGCCTAACTTCCACAGATACGCAGTATTTT
>NA|TRBD1|TRBJ2-4|TRBV6-5
CASSRQGDIQYF
TGTGCCAGCTCCCGACAGGGAGACATTCAGTACTTC
>NA|NA|TRBJ1-6|TRBV5-1
CASSQTAPGSPLHF
TGCGCCAGCAGCCAGACAGCGCCCGGGTCACCCCTCCACTTT
>NA|NA|TRBJ1-1|TRBV9
CASSEAGSAEAFF
TGTGCCAGCAGCGAGGCTGGGAGCGCTGAAGCTTTCTTT
>NA|NA|TRBJ2-4|TRBV29-1
CSGGLAKNIQYF
TGCAGTGGGGGTCTAGCCAAAAACATTCAGTACTTC
>NA|TRBD2|TRBJ2-5|TRBV9
CASSGLRASGGLETQYF
TGTGCCAGCAGCGGACTCCGTGCTAGCGGGGGGTTGGAGACCCAGTACTTC
>NA|NA|TRBJ1-2|TRBV5-8
CASSLVQGLGGYTF
TGTGCCAGCAGCTTGGTTCAGGGCCTAGGTGGCTACACCTTC
>NA|NA|TRBJ2-3|TRBV9
CASSVRSVGEDTQYF
TGTGCCAGCAGCGTAAGGTCGGTAGGGGAAGATACGCAGTATTTT
>NA|NA|TRBJ2-7|TRBV6-1
CASSEWLYEQYF
TGTGCCAGCAGTGAGTGGCTCTACGAGCAGTACTTC
>NA|TRBD2|TRBJ2-7|TRBV7-3
CASSLTGEGSYEQYF
TGTGCCAGCAGCTTAACGGGGGAGGGCTCCTACGAGCAGTACTTC
>NA|NA|TRBJ1-1|TRBV6-5
CASSYSGGADTEAFF
TGTGCCAGCAGTTACTCAGGGGGGGCGGACACTGAAGCTTTCTTT
>NA|TRBD1|TRBJ2-5|TRBV27
CASSNHGTGQETQYF
TGTGCCAGCAGTAATCACGGGACAGGGCAAGAGACCCAGTACTTC
>once|NA|TRBJ1-5|TRBV19
CASSIDQQGYQPQHF
TGTGCCAGTAGTATAGATCAACAGGGCTATCAGCCCCAGCATTTT
>NA|NA|TRBJ2-5|TRBV25-1
CASIYGETQYF
TGTGCCAGCATCTACGGGGAGACCCAGTACTTC
>NA|NA|TRBJ1-1|TRBV7-6
CASSLGARMNTEAFF
TGTGCCAGCAGCTTAGGGGCCCGGATGAACACTGAAGCTTTCTTT
>NA|NA|TRBJ2-3|TRBV21-1
CASSPPDFFHRGDTQYF
TGTGCCAGCAGCCCTCCGGACTTCTTCCACCGCGGAGATACGCAGTATTTT
>few|TRBD1|TRBJ1-2|TRBV15
CATSRARQGAYGYTF
TGTGCCACCAGCAGAGCTAGACAGGGGGCGTATGGCTACACCTTC
>NA|NA|TRBJ2-1|TRBV5-6
CASSLAIAGILNEQFF
TGTGCCAGCAGCTTGGCCATCGCAGGTATTCTCAATGAGCAGTTCTTC
>NA|NA|TRBJ2-1|TRBV7-9
CASSGGPSPNEQFF
TGTGCCAGCAGTGGAGGGCCCTCCCCCAATGAGCAGTTCTTC
>NA|NA|TRBJ2-7|TRBV21-1
CASSKGRSASFRDIQTYEQYF
TGTGCCAGCAGCAAAGGACGATCCGCCAGCTTCCGGGACATACAAACCTACGAGCAGTACTTC
>NA|NA|TRBJ2-2|TRBV5-1
CASSPRAGATGELFF
TGCGCCAGCAGCCCACGGGCAGGGGCCACCGGGGAGCTGTTTTTT
>medium-sized|NA|TRBJ1-1|TRBV7-6
CASSLGGGTQGAFF
TGTGCCAGCAGCTTAGGAGGGGGGACACAGGGAGCTTTCTTT
>NA|NA|TRBJ1-2|TRBV29-1
CSAPDQGADYGYTF
TGCAGCGCACCCGATCAAGGGGCGGACTATGGCTACACCTTC
>NA|NA|TRBJ2-5|TRBV5-6
CASSEAQETQYF
TGTGCCAGCAGCGAGGCCCAAGAGACCCAGTACTTC
>NA|NA|TRBJ1-5|TRBV10-3
CAISVSHLEPQHF
TGTGCCATCAGTGTGTCGCATTTGGAACCCCAGCATTTT
>NA|NA|TRBJ2-2|TRBV10-3
CASLGWGGPNTGELFF
TGTGCCTCGCTTGGTTGGGGCGGGCCCAACACCGGGGAGCTGTTTTTT
>once|NA|TRBJ2-1|TRBV7-8
CASRPLTAGGLEQFF
TGTGCCAGCAGACCCCTAACGGCGGGCGGGCTCGAGCAGTTCTTC
>NA|NA|TRBJ2-1|TRBV4-3
CASSLGLTGARPYNEQFF
TGCGCCAGCAGCCTTGGCCTAACGGGAGCGCGGCCCTACAATGAGCAGTTCTTC
>NA|TRBD1|TRBJ2-7|TRBV7-9
CASSRDSSYEQYF
TGTGCCAGCTCCCGGGACAGCTCCTACGAGCAGTACTTC
>NA|NA|TRBJ1-5|TRBV18
CASSPDRNSPQHF
TGTGCCAGCTCACCTGACCGAAACTCCCCCCAGCATTTT
>NA|TRBD2|TRBJ2-7|TRBV6-9
CASSISGRFSYEQYF
TGTGCCAGCAGTATTAGCGGGAGGTTCTCCTACGAGCAGTACTTC
>NA|TRBD1|TRBJ1-2|TRBV9
CASGGTGSGYGYTF
TGTGCCAGCGGGGGGACAGGGTCTGGCTATGGCTACACCTTC
>NA|TRBD2|TRBJ2-7|TRBV6-5
CASSRTSASSYEQYF
TGTGCCAGCAGTCGAACTAGCGCGAGCTCCTACGAGCAGTACTTC
>once|NA|TRBJ1-1|TRBV6-5
CASSYLRTPVEAFF
TGTGCCAGCAGTTACTTAAGGACCCCAGTTGAAGCTTTCTTT
>NA|TRBD2|TRBJ2-2|TRBV11-3
CASSLAGTIHTGELFF
TGTGCCAGCAGCTTAGCGGGGACTATCCACACCGGGGAGCTGTTTTTT
>once|NA|TRBJ2-3|TRBV6-5
CASTTFSGLLDTQYF
TGTGCCAGCACGACCTTTAGCGGACTTTTGGATACGCAGTATTTT
>NA|NA|TRBJ2-7|TRBV27
CASSFDLSGYEQYF
TGTGCCAGCAGTTTCGATCTTAGTGGCTACGAGCAGTACTTC
>NA|TRBD2|TRBJ2-3|TRBV10-3
CAISEMGLAGVADTQYF
TGTGCCATCAGTGAAATGGGACTAGCGGGAGTAGCAGATACGCAGTATTTT
>NA|NA|TRBJ1-5|TRBV5-8
CASSFEQFNQPQHF
TGTGCCAGCAGCTTCGAGCAGTTCAATCAGCCCCAGCATTTT
>NA|NA|TRBJ2-2|TRBV27
CASSLGLRANTGELFF
TGTGCCAGCAGTTTAGGGCTGCGCGCGAACACCGGGGAGCTGTTTTTT